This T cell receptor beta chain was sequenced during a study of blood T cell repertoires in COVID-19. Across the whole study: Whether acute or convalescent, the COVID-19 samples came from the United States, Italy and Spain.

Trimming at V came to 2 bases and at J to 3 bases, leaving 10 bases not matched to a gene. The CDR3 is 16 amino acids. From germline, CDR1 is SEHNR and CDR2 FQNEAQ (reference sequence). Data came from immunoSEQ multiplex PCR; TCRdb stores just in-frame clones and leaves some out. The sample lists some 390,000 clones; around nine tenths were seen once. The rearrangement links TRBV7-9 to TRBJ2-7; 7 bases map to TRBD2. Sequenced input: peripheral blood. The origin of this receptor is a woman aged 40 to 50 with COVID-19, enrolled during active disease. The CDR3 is CASSLSSGGRYYEQYF. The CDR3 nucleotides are TGTGCCAGCAGCTTATCGAGTGGCGGGAGATACTACGAGCAGTACTTC.